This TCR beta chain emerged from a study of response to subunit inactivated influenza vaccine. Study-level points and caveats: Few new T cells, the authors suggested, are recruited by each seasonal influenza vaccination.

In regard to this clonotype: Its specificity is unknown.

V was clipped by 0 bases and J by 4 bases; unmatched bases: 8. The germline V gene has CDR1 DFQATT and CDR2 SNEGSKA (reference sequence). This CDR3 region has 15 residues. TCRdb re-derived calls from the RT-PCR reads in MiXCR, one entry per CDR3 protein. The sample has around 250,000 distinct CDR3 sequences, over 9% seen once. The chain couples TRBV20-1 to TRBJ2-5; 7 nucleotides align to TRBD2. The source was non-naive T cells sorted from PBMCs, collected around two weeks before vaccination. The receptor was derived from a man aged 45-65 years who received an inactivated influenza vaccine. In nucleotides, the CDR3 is TGCAGTGCTAGAGATCGGAAGCGGGAAGCAGAGACCCAGTACTTC. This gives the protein CSARDRKREAETQYF.